This T cell receptor beta chain derives from a study of CD8 T cells in Susac syndrome. RNA totalling roughly 0.5 to 1 ug underwent reverse transcription with random hexamers. TCR beta CDR3 was amplified by immunoSEQ multiplex PCR. This amplification extended across 54 Vbeta and 13 Jbeta segments. One entry per CDR3 protein, called by TCRdb with MiXCR from the immunoSEQ multiplex PCR reads. The table records 120,000 to 150,000 distinct CDR3 sequences, roughly 94% of them present only once. The CDR3 contains 14 residues. The V gene's germline CDR1 is SNHLY and CDR2 FYNNEI. Trimming removed 6 bases from V and 0 bases from J, with 12 bases in between.

This sequence originates from a human donor in good health. Sequencing was performed on CD4+ T cells from PBMCs. The rearrangement uses TRBV2 and TRBJ2-7; weak D call: TRBD1 (5 bases). CDR3 sequence (DNA): TGTGCCAGCAGCGCGACAGAAGTCTCCTACGAGCAGTACTTC. Amino acid sequence: CASSATEVSYEQYF.